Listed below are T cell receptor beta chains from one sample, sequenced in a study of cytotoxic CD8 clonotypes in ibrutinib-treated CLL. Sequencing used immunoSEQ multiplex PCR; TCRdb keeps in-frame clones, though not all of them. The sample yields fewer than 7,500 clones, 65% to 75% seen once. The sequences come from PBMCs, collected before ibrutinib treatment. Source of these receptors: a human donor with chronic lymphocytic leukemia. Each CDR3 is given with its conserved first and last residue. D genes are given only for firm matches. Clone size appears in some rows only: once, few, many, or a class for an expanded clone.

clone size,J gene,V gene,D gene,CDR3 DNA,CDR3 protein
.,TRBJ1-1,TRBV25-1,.,TGTGCCAGCCAGGGGTTCACTGAAGCTTTCTTT,CASQGFTEAFF
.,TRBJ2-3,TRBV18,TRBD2,TGTGCCAGCTCACCTGCGCGGGGGTACACAGATACGCAGTATTTT,CASSPARGYTDTQYF
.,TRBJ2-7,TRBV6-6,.,.,CASSTSDRVYEQYF
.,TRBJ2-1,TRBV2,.,TGTGCCAGCAGGCAGGGTGCCTACAATGAGCAGTTCTTC,CASRQGAYNEQFF
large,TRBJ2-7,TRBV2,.,TGTGCCAGCAGCCAAGACTACGAGCAGTACTTC,CASSQDYEQYF
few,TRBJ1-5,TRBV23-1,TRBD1,TGCGCCAGCAGTCAACCTCGCCAGGGACAGGGGGCCCTATATAGCAATCAGCCCCAGCATTTT,CASSQPRQGQGALYSNQPQHF
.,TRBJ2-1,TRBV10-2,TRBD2,TGCGCCAGCAGGCTAGCGGGAGGATACAATGAGCAGTTCTTC,CASRLAGGYNEQFF
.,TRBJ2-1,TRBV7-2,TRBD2,TGTGCCAGCAGTCATGAAGCGGGAGCCTACAATGAGCAGTTCTTC,CASSHEAGAYNEQFF
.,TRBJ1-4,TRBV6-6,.,TGTGCCACAGCGATGGAAACAGGACCTAATGAAAAACTGTTTTTT,CATAMETGPNEKLFF
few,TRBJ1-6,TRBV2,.,TGTGCCACCAAGAGCGGCAGCTCGGGCAATTCACCCCTCCACTTT,CATKSGSSGNSPLHF
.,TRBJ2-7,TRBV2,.,TGTGCCAGCACCCGGAGGGCACCTTACGAGCAGTACTTC,CASTRRAPYEQYF
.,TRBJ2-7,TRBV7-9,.,TGTGCCAGCAGCCCCGAGACTCTAGCCTACGAGCAGTACTTC,CASSPETLAYEQYF
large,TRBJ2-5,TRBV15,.,TGTGCCACCAGCAGAGATGGACTGGGACAACAAGAGACCCAGTACTTC,CATSRDGLGQQETQYF
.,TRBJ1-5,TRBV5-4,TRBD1,TGTGCCAGCAGCCGGGACAGGGGGCAAAGTCAGCCCCAGCATTTT,CASSRDRGQSQPQHF
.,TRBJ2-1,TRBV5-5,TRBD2,TGTGCCAGCAGTTTGACTAGCGGGAGGGCCTATGAGCAGTTCTTC,CASSLTSGRAYEQFF
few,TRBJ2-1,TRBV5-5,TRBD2,TGTGCCAGCAGCCCGCTTCCTAGCGGGAGGGCCAATAACAATGAGCAGTTCTTC,CASSPLPSGRANNNEQFF
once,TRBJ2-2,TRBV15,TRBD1,TGTGCCACCACCCGGGACAGTGAAACCGGGGAGCTGTTTTTT,CATTRDSETGELFF
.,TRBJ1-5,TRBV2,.,TGTGCCAGCAGTGAAGTGACCCCCGAACAGCCCCAGCATTTT,CASSEVTPEQPQHF
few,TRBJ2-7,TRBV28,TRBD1,TGTGCCAGCAGTGGGACAGGCCCTTCCTACGAGCAGTACTTC,CASSGTGPSYEQYF
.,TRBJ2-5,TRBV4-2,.,TGTGCCAGCAGCCAAGCTTCTAGAGACCCAACCCAGTACTTC,CASSQASRDPTQYF
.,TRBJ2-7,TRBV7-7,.,TGTGCTAGCAGCGAGGGACAGGGACTAGACGAGCAGTACTTC,CASSEGQGLDEQYF
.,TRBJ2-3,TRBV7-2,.,TGTGCCAGCAGCTCGGACAGAGGGGTGGATTTT,CASSSDRGVDF
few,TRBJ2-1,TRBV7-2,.,TGTGCCAGCAGCTTAGTTGCGGGCCCTCTGGTGGAGCAGTTCTTC,CASSLVAGPLVEQFF
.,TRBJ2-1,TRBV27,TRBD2,TGTGCCAGCAGTTTAAGCCCAACCCCGGGGTGGGGGGGCAATGAGCAGTTCTTC,CASSLSPTPGWGGNEQFF
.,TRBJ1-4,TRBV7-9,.,TGTGCCAGCAGCCCCCAGGGTGCCGGTAATGAAAAACTGTTTTTT,CASSPQGAGNEKLFF
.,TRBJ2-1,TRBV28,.,TGTGCCAGCACCCCCGCAGGGATGGGTCACAATGAGCAGTTCTTC,CASTPAGMGHNEQFF
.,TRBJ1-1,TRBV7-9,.,TGTGCCAGCAGCCCCCGGGATACTGAAGCTTTCTTT,CASSPRDTEAFF
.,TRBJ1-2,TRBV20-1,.,TGCAGTGGAGAAGGGAGGATTGGCTACACCTTC,CSGEGRIGYTF
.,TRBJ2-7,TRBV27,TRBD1,TGTGCCAGCAGCGACAGGGTCTCCTACGAGCAGTACTTC,CASSDRVSYEQYF
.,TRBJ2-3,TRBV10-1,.,TGCGCCAGCAGTGACCCTACGGAGGGAGATACGCAGTATTTT,CASSDPTEGDTQYF
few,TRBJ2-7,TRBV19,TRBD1,TGTGCCAGTAGTATCTCCCGGGACAGGGACTACGAGCAGTACTTC,CASSISRDRDYEQYF
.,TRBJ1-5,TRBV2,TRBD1,TGTGCCAGCAACCGGGACAGGTCGTCCCAGCATTTT,CASNRDRSSQHF
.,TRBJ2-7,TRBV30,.,TGTGCCTGGAGCGGGGACCTAAGCTCCTACGAGCAGTACTTC,CAWSGDLSSYEQYF
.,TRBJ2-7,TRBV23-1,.,TGCGCCAGCAGTCAGCGACCGGGACTGGATTACGAGCAGTACTTC,CASSQRPGLDYEQYF
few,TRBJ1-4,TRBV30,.,TGTGCCTGGAGCCGAACAAGAGAAAAACTGTTTTTT,CAWSRTREKLFF
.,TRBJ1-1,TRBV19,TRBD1,TGTGCCAGCAGACAGGGTGGCCTCCCTGAAGCTTTCTTT,CASRQGGLPEAFF
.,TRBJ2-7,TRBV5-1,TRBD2,TGCGCCAGCAGCCTGAGGACTAGCGTTACGGTTGGGGACTACGAGCAGTACTTC,CASSLRTSVTVGDYEQYF
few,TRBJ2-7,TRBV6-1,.,TGTGCCAGCAGTGGGATGTACGAGCAGTACTTC,CASSGMYEQYF
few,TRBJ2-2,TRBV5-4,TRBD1,TGTGCCAGCAGCCCCGGTGACAGGGTCGGCGGGGAGCTGTTTTTT,CASSPGDRVGGELFF
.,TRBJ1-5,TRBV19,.,TGTGCCAGTAGTAGACAAACGCAGGGTTCTCAGCCCCAGCATTTT,CASSRQTQGSQPQHF
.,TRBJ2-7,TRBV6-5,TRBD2,TGTGCCAGCAGTCCCGGGACTAGCCCAGCCGAGCAGTACTTC,CASSPGTSPAEQYF
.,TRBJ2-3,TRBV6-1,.,TGTGCCAGCAGTGAGGCCGGAGGTACGCAGTATTTT,CASSEAGGTQYF
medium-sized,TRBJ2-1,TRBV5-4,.,TGTGCCAGCAGCTTGTGGGATACCGATGAGCAGTTCTTC,CASSLWDTDEQFF
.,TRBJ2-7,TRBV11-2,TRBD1,TGTGCCAGCAGTCGGACAGGTTCCCACGAGCAGTACTTC,CASSRTGSHEQYF
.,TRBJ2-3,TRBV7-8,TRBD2,TGTGCCAGCAGCAGCCGGACTAGCGGGTCGAAAGATACGCAGTATTTT,CASSSRTSGSKDTQYF
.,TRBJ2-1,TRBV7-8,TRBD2,TGTGCCAGCAGCTTAGAAGGCGGGGGCTCCTACAATGAGCAGTTCTTC,CASSLEGGGSYNEQFF
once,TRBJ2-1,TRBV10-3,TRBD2,TGTGCCATCAGTGATCCTAGCGGGAGCGGTGGGAATGAGCAGTTCTTC,CAISDPSGSGGNEQFF
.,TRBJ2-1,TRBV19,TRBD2,TGTGCCAGTAGTATCCTAGCGGGAGGACGGGCAGCGGGGGACGAGCAGTTCTTC,CASSILAGGRAAGDEQFF
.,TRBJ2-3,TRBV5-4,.,TGTGCCAGCAGCTTCGGGAGCGCAGATACGCAGTATTTT,CASSFGSADTQYF
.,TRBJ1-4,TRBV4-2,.,TGTGCCAGCAGCCTCCGGGCCCCAACTAATGAAAAACTGTTTTTT,CASSLRAPTNEKLFF